The 21 T cell receptor beta chains below come from one sample, sequenced in a study of blood T cell repertoires in COVID-19. Produced via immunoSEQ multiplex PCR; TCRdb's table is partial and in-frame only. The repertoire consists of a few hundred thousand clones, with around 90% occurring once and the leading ten covering 0.85% to 1%. The sequencing sample was made of peripheral blood. These receptor sequences come from a middle-aged woman who had recovered from COVID-19.

This chain uses TRBV27 with TRBJ2-2, with D perhaps matching TRBD2 (5 bases). The CDR3 sequence is 15 residues long. Germline values: CDR1 MNHEY, CDR2 SMNVEV (reference sequence). The V gene lost 8 bases and the J gene lost 3 bases, with 16 bases spanning the gap. CDR3 protein: CASENYRRDTGELFF. The CDR3 DNA reads as TGTGCCAGCGAGAATTATCGGCGGGACACCGGGGAGCTGTTTTTT.

This chain links TRBV9 with TRBJ2-1, with D uncertain. V was shortened by 0 bases and J by 4 bases, with 8 bases between the two germline ends. Germline assignment: CDR1 SGDLS and CDR2 YYNGEE. The CDR3 length is 14 residues. The DNA of the CDR3 is TGTGCCAGCAGCGTAGCGGTCCGATACAATGAGCAGTTCTTC. Its protein is CASSVAVRYNEQFF. Looking up the rest from reference TRBV9 and TRBJ2-1 gives the full variable domain: DSGVTQTPKHLITATGQRVTLRCSPRSGDLSVYWYQQSLDQGLQFLIQYYNGEERAKGNILERFSAQQFPDLHSELNLSSLELGDSALYFCASSVAVRYNEQFFGPGTRLTVL.

The chain is built from TRBV27 and TRBJ2-7, with D unclear. Trimming left V 3 bases short and J 4 bases short, with 13 bases between. The CDR3 loop spans 14 amino acids. The germline V gene has CDR1 MNHEY and CDR2 SMNVEV (reference sequence). In nucleotides, the CDR3 is TGTGCCAGCAGTTTTGATTCGATGGCATACGAGCAGTACTTC. Translated, it gives CASSFDSMAYEQYF.

The CDR3 spells CASSFYGQLTDTQYF. CDR3 bases: TGTGCCAGCAGCTTCTACGGACAGCTCACAGATACGCAGTATTTT. The J gene is TRBJ2-3, the V gene TRBV7-8; D possibly corresponds to TRBD1 (6 bases). The CDR3 covers 15 residues. CDR1 is SGHVS and CDR2 is FQNEAQ in the germline V gene. Trimming removed 3 bases from V and 2 bases from J, with 12 bases in between.

The chain combines TRBV30 with TRBJ2-3, with D unclear. In germline, CDR1 is GTSNPN, CDR2 SVGIG (reference sequence). V gave up 0 bases and J gave up 0 bases, with 7 bases separating them. This CDR3 contains 14 residues. CDR3 sequence: CAWSVRSSTDTQYF. For the CDR3, the DNA is TGTGCCTGGAGTGTACGGTCTAGCACAGATACGCAGTATTTT.

The chain links TRBV20-1 to TRBJ2-1; TRBD2 matches at 13 bases. V gave up 1 base and J gave up 15 bases; unmatched junction bases: 0. CDR3 length: 11 amino acids. Germline loops: CDR1 DFQATT, CDR2 SNEGSKA (reference sequence). For the CDR3, the DNA is TGCAGTGCTAGAGGGACTAGCGGGGGGTTCTTC. Translating gives CSARGTSGGFF.

This chain links TRBV25-1 with TRBJ1-2; a weak D match, TRBD1 (6 bases). V dropped 2 bases and J dropped 6 bases, with 13 bases sitting between them. CDR1 is MGHDK, CDR2 SYGVNS, per germline. The CDR3 sequence is 14 residues long. CDR3 protein: CASSEAGSGDGYTF. CDR3 sequence (DNA): TGTGCCAGCAGTGAAGCCGGGTCAGGGGATGGCTACACCTTC.

V is TRBV9 and J is TRBJ2-2, with D perhaps TRBD2 (5 bases). The CDR3 length is 15 residues. V was trimmed by 4 bases and J by 2 bases, leaving 12 bases between them. Looked up from germline, CDR1 is SGDLS and CDR2 is YYNGEE. The CDR3: CASSPQRANTGELFF. Here the CDR3 DNA reads TGTGCCAGCAGCCCCCAGAGGGCTAACACCGGGGAGCTGTTTTTT.

The chain is built from TRBV30 and TRBJ1-2; tentative D call: TRBD1 (6 bases). Per the germline V gene, CDR1 is GTSNPN and CDR2 is SVGIG (reference sequence). Trimming pared 0 bases from V and 4 bases from J, leaving 9 bases between. The CDR3 loop spans 13 amino acids. The CDR3 DNA reads TGTGCCTGGAGTGTAGTAGGGGGCTATGGCTACACCTTC. Residues: CAWSVVGGYGYTF.

V gene TRBV4-1 combines with J gene TRBJ2-7; perhaps TRBD2 as D (6 bases). Germline V lookup: CDR1 MGHRA, CDR2 YSYEKL. Trimming took 0 bases from V and 7 from J, leaving 13 bases between them. The CDR3 sequence is 14 residues long. The CDR3 DNA follows: TGCGCCAGCAGCCAAGAAGTTGCGGGGCGAGAGCAGTACTTC. This codes for CASSQEVAGREQYF.

This rearrangement joins TRBV19 to TRBJ2-7; TRBD2 matches 10 bases. Unmatched junction bases numbered 5, after V lost 6 bases and J lost 0 bases. The CDR3 spans 15 residues. Germline values: CDR1 LNHDA, CDR2 SQIVND (reference sequence). CDR3 region: CASRKGLATSYEQYF. For the CDR3, the DNA is TGTGCCAGTAGGAAGGGACTAGCGACCTCCTACGAGCAGTACTTC.

This chain joins TRBV28 and TRBJ1-6; D unclear. V lost 4 bases and J lost 6, with 7 bases in between. Germline V lookup: CDR1 MDHEN, CDR2 SYDVKM. The CDR3 extends over 13 amino acids. The CDR3: CASSSLGNSPLHF. Written as DNA, the CDR3 is TGTGCCAGCAGTTCGCTCGGTAATTCACCCCTCCACTTT.

The chain links TRBV9 to TRBJ2-7, with 7 nucleotides matching TRBD1. Germline assignment: CDR1 SGDLS and CDR2 YYNGEE. The CDR3 spans 16 residues. Germline trimming cut 0 bases from V and 0 bases from J; bases unmatched to any gene: 6. CDR3: CASSVGGTADSYEQYF. CDR3 bases: TGTGCCAGCAGCGTAGGAGGGACAGCAGACTCCTACGAGCAGTACTTC. The complete variable domain, with remaining parts taken from reference TRBV9 and TRBJ2-7, reads DSGVTQTPKHLITATGQRVTLRCSPRSGDLSVYWYQQSLDQGLQFLIQYYNGEERAKGNILERFSAQQFPDLHSELNLSSLELGDSALYFCASSVGGTADSYEQYFGPGTRLTVT.

The rearrangement links TRBV3-1 (or the pseudogene TRBV3-2) to TRBJ2-4, with 12 bases identical to TRBD2. The CDR3 sequence is 15 residues long. V lost 4 bases, J lost 7 bases, and 5 bases stayed unmatched. Germline CDR1 is LGHDT and CDR2 is YNNKEL (reference sequence). The CDR3 DNA sequence: TGTGCCAGCAGCCCGACTAGCGGGAGCTGGAACATTCAGTACTTC. Translating gives CASSPTSGSWNIQYF.

The CDR3 bases are TGTGCCAGCAGTACCGACAGGAACACTGAAGCTTTCTTT. This encodes CASSTDRNTEAFF. This chain uses TRBV6-5 with TRBJ1-1; D might be TRBD1 (5 bases). Trimming stripped 5 bases from V and 1 base from J, with 8 bases between. This CDR3 has 13 residues. Germline lookup yields CDR1 MNHEY and CDR2 SVGAGI.

The chain employs TRBV28 and TRBJ2-5; TRBD2 matches at 14 bases. Per the germline V gene, CDR1 is MDHEN and CDR2 is SYDVKM. The trim removed 4 bases at V and 6 bases at J, leaving 22 bases unmatched. This CDR3 region has 21 residues. CDR3 nucleotide sequence: TGTGCCAGCAGTTCGAGAAGACCAACGACTAGCGGGAGGGTCTACATACAGACCCAGTACTTC. Translating it yields CASSSRRPTTSGRVYIQTQYF.

The rearrangement joins TRBV18 to TRBJ2-7, with no clear D. The germline V gene has CDR1 KGHSH and CDR2 LQKENI. Trimming took off 3 bases at V and 4 bases at J, with 13 bases between the two ends. This CDR3 is built from 14 residues. The DNA of the CDR3 is TGTGCCAGCTCACCTATGACAAGAAGATACGAGCAGTACTTC. Its protein is CASSPMTRRYEQYF.

The V call is TRBV27, the J call TRBJ2-5; a weak D match, TRBD2 (7 bases). V was shortened by 5 bases and J by 4 bases, with 23 bases between the two germline ends. CDR3 length: 17 residues. CDR1 MNHEY and CDR2 SMNVEV come from the germline V gene (reference sequence). CDR3 region: CASSPRGSGTLRETQYF. CDR3 DNA: TGTGCCAGCAGTCCCAGGGGAAGCGGGACTTTAAGAGAGACCCAGTACTTC.

This chain connects TRBV5-4 to TRBJ2-7, with 9 bases that match TRBD2. This CDR3 spans 16 amino acids. J gave up 3 bases and V 0 bases, and 7 bases lay outside the gene matches. From germline, CDR1 is SGHNT and CDR2 YYREEE (reference sequence). The CDR3 region has the DNA TGTGCCAGCAGCTTGGAGGTAGCGGGAGCAGTCTACGAGCAGTACTTC. Protein: CASSLEVAGAVYEQYF.

CDR3 DNA sequence: TGTGCCAGCAGCGTATTGACTAGCGGGATCCCCGGGGAGCTGTTTTTT. Translation gives CASSVLTSGIPGELFF. J is TRBJ2-2 and V is TRBV11-2, with 11 bases fitting TRBD2. In germline, CDR1 is SGHAT, CDR2 FQNNGV. The junction had 8 bases not matched to a gene; V was cut back by 5 bases and J by 6 bases. This CDR3 comprises 16 residues.

This chain joins TRBV28 and TRBJ1-4; 7 bases line up with TRBD1. Germline V CDR1 and CDR2: MDHEN, SYDVKM. This CDR3 region has 17 residues. Trimming removed 2 bases from V and 5 bases from J; junction bases left unmatched: 11. The CDR3 bases are TGTGCCAGCAGTTTAGTGGGTTCGGGGACAGAAAATGAAAAACTGTTTTTT. This gives the protein CASSLVGSGTENEKLFF.